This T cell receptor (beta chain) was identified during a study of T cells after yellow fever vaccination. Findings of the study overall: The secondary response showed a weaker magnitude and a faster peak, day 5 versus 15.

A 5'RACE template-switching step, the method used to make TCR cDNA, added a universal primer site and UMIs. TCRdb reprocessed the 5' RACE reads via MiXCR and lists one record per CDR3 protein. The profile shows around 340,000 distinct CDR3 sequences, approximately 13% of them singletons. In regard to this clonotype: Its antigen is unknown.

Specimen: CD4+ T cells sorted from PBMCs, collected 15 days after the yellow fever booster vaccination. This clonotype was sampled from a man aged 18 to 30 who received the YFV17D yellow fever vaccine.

The CDR3 DNA follows: TGTGCCAGCAGCCCTGACAGGGGCTGGGAGACCCAGTACTTC. Translating it yields CASSPDRGWETQYF. The rearrangement links TRBV7-3 to TRBJ2-5; 8 bases match TRBD1. Germline CDR1 reads SGHTA; CDR2 reads FQGTGA. CDR3 length: 14 residues. V dropped 5 bases and J dropped 5; count of bases not matched to a gene: 7. The full variable domain, rest sourced from reference TRBV7-3 and TRBJ2-5, is GAGVSQTPSNKVTEKGKYVELRCDPISGHTALYWYRQSLGQGPEFLIYFQGTGAADDSGLPNDRFFAVRPEGSVSTLKIQRTERGDSAVYLCASSPDRGWETQYFGPGTRLLVL.